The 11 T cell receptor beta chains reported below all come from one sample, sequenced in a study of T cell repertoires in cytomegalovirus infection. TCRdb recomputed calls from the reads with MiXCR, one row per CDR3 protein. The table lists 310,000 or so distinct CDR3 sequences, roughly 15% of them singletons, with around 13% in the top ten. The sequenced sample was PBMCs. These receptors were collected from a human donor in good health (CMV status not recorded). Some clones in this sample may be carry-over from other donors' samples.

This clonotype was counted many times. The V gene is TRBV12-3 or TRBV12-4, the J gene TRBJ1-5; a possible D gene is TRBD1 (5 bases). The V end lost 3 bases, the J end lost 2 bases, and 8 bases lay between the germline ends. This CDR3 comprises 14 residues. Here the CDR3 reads CASSLGEGNQPQHF. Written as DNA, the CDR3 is TGTGCCAGCAGTTTGGGGGAAGGCAATCAGCCCCAGCATTTT.

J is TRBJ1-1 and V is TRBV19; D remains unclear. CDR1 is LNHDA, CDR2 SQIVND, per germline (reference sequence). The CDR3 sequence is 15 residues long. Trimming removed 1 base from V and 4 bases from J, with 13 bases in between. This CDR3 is CASSIVTGRRTEAFF. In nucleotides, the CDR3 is TGTGCCAGTAGTATAGTAACGGGCCGTCGCACTGAAGCTTTCTTT.

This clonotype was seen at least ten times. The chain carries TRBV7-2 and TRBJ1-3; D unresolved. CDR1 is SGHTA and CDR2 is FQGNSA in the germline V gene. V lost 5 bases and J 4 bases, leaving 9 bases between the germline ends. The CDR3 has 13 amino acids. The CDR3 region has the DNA TGTGCCAGCAGCGCGGGCCCGGGAAACACCATATATTTT. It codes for CASSAGPGNTIYF.

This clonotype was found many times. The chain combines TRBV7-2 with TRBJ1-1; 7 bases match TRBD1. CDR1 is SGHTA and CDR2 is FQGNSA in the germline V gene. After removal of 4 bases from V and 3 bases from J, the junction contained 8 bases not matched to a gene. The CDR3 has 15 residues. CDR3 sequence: CASSSSDRSYTEAFF. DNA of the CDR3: TGTGCCAGCAGCTCTTCGGACAGGAGCTACACTGAAGCTTTCTTT.

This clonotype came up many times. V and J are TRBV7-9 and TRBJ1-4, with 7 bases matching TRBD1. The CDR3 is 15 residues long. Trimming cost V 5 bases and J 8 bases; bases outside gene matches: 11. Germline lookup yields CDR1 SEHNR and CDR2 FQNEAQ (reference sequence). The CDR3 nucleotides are TGTGCCAGCAGCCAGGGACAGCTGGGAGAGGAAAAACTGTTTTTT. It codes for CASSQGQLGEEKLFF.

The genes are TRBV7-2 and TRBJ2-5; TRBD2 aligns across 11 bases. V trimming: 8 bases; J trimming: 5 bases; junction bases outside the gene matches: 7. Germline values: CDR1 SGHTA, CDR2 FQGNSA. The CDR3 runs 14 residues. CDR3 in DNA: TGTGCCAGCTTAAAAGGACTAGCGGGTGAGACCCAGTACTTC. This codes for CASLKGLAGETQYF.

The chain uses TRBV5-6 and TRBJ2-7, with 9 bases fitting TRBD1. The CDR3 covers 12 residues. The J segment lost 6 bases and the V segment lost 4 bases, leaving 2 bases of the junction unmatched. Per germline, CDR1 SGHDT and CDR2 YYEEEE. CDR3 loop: CASSRTGVEQYF. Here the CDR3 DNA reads TGTGCCAGCAGCCGGACAGGGGTCGAGCAGTACTTC.

CDR3 bases: TGTGCCAGCAGCCCGCCCACAGGGAACCTTTTTCTGTACTTC. Translating it yields CASSPPTGNLFLYF. This chain connects TRBV6-2 or TRBV6-3 to TRBJ2-4, with D possibly TRBD1 on 6 matching bases. V lost 6 bases to trimming and J lost 15 bases, with 24 bases between them. CDR1 is MNHEY, CDR2 SVGEGT, per germline. The CDR3 runs to 14 residues.

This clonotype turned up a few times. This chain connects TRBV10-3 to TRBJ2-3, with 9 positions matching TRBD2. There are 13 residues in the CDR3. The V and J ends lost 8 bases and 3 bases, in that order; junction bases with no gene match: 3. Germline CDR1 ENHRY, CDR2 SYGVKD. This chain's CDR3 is CAIASGETDTQYF. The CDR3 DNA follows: TGTGCCATCGCTAGCGGGGAGACAGATACGCAGTATTTT.

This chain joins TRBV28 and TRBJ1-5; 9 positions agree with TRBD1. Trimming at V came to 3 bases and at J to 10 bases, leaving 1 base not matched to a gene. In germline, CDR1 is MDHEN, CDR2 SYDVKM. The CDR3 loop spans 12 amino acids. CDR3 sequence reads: CASSLGQGPQHF. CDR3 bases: TGTGCCAGCAGTTTGGGACAGGGTCCCCAGCATTTT.

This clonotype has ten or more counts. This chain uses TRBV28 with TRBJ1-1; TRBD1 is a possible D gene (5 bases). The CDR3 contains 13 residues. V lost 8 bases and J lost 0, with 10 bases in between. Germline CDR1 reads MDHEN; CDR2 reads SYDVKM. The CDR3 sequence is CASWGRMNTEAFF. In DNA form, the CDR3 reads TGTGCCAGCTGGGGGAGGATGAACACTGAAGCTTTCTTT.